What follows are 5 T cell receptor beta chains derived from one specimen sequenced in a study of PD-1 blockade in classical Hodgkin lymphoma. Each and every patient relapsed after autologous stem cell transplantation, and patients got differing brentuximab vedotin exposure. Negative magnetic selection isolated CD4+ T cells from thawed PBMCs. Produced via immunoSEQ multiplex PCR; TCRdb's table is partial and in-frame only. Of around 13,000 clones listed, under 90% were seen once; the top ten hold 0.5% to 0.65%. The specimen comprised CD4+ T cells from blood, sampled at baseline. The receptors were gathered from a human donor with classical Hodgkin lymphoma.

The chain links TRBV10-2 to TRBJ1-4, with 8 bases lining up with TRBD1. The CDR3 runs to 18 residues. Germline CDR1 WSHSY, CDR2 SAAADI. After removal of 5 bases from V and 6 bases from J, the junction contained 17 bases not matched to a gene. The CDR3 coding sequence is TGCGCCAGCAGTCCGGACAGGGTAGGGGGCATAAGGGATGAAAAACTGTTTTTT. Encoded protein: CASSPDRVGGIRDEKLFF.

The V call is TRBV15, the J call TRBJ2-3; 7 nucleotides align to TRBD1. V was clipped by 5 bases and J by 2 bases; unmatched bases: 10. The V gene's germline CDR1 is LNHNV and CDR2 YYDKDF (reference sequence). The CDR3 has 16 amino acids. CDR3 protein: CATSSLTGPPTDTQYF. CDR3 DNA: TGTGCCACCAGCTCTTTGACAGGGCCCCCCACAGATACGCAGTATTTT.

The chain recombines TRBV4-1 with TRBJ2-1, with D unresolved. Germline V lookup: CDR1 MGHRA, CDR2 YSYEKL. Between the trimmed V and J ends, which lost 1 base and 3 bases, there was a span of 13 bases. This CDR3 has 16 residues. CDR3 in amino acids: CASSQGVSVNYNEQFF. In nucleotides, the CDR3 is TGCGCCAGCAGCCAAGGAGTATCTGTGAACTACAATGAGCAGTTCTTC.

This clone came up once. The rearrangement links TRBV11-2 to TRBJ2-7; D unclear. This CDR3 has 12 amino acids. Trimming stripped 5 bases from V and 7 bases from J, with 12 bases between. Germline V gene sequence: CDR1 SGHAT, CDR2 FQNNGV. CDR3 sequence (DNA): TGTGCCAGCAGCGCGAGTAGGGTTGAGCAGTACTTC. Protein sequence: CASSASRVEQYF.

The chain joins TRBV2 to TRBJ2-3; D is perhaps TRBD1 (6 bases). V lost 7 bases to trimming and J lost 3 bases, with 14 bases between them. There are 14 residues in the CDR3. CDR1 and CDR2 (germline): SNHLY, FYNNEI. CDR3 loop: CASNLFQGTDTQYF. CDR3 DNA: TGTGCCAGCAACCTATTTCAGGGGACAGATACGCAGTATTTT.